This TCR beta chain is from a study of graft-versus-host responses after intestinal transplantation. The germline V gene encodes CDR1 SEHNR and CDR2 FQNEAQ (reference sequence). CDR3 size: 12 residues. V lost 4 bases to trimming and J lost 4 bases, with 8 bases between them. Method: immunoSEQ multiplex PCR; TCRdb's copy keeps in-frame clones and lacks some. The profile shows about 21,000 clones, 89% of them singletons. The sample consisted of PBMCs, taken around 65 days after intestinal transplantation. The V and J genes are TRBV7-9 and TRBJ2-7; D is uncertain. The TCR comes from a human patient who received an intestinal transplant, so some T cells may come from the graft donor. CDR3 residues: CASSSGPYEQYF. In nucleotides, the CDR3 is TGTGCCAGCAGCTCCGGCCCGTACGAGCAGTACTTC.